A single sample is the source of the 7 T cell receptor beta chains below, sequenced in a study of beta chain features in type 1 diabetes listed by TCRdb under 2018. Library preparation employed the immunoSEQ multiplex PCR assay. The entire isolated RNA was reverse transcribed using the High Capacity cDNA Reverse Transcription Kit, and thus expressed TCRB transcripts were sequenced. As stored in TCRdb, this immuneACCESS dataset retains in-frame rearrangements with V and J assigned. A fraction of the clones does not appear; measured against another copy, unresolved V genes explain less than half of the discrepancy, and the remainder lacks a known reason. Counted in this sample were 300,000 to 350,000 clones; around an eighth of them appeared once. Together, the top ten hold approximately 0.016% of the sample. Summary of the overall study and its limitations: A moderate but significant shortening of TCRB CDR3 length was observed in type 1 diabetes patients in all four CD4+ subsets.

No antigen has been identified for these receptors. Sequenced sample: naive CD4+ T cells from blood. What the cell subset or site label conveys for this sample: true naive CD4+ T cells. Receptors originate from a woman aged 18-35 years with type 1 diabetes.

This clone has a handful of counts. This chain uses TRBV2 with TRBJ2-3; TRBD2 is a possible D gene (5 bases). Trimming took off 3 bases at V and 0 bases at J, with 16 bases between the two ends. The germline CDR1 and CDR2 sequences are SNHLY and FYNNEI. The CDR3 has 17 amino acids. CDR3 protein: CASSDGVYRGSTDTQYF. The DNA for the CDR3 is TGTGCCAGCAGTGATGGAGTCTACCGGGGTAGCACAGATACGCAGTATTTT.

This rearrangement joins TRBV19 to TRBJ1-2; D is possibly TRBD1 (5 bases). The CDR3 spans 13 residues. The germline V and J ends were trimmed by 6 bases and 2 bases, with 10 bases remaining between them. Germline CDR1 and CDR2: LNHDA and SQIVND (reference sequence). Written as DNA, the CDR3 is TGTGCCAGTAGGAATGACAGAAACTATGGCTACACCTTC. This codes for CASRNDRNYGYTF. Variable domain in full (rest from reference TRBV19 and TRBJ1-2): DGGITQSPKYLFRKEGQNVTLSCEQNLNHDAMYWYRQDPGQGLRLIYYSQIVNDFQKGDIAEGYSVSREKKESFPLTVTSAQKNPTAFYLCASRNDRNYGYTFGSGTRLTVV.

The gene calls are TRBV10-2 and TRBJ2-1; 9 positions agree with TRBD2. CDR3 size: 16 residues. Germline V lookup: CDR1 WSHSY, CDR2 SAAADI. The V segment lost 0 bases and the J segment 7 bases; nucleotides outside the gene matches: 7. The CDR3 DNA reads as TGCGCCAGCAGTGAGTCGCGAGCTAGCGGGATGAATGAGCAGTTCTTC. Amino acid sequence: CASSESRASGMNEQFF.

The rearrangement uses TRBV27 and TRBJ1-2, with D maybe TRBD1 (5 bases). Trimming pared 6 bases from V and 6 bases from J, leaving 11 bases between. The CDR3 is 12 residues long. Germline CDR1 MNHEY, CDR2 SMNVEV (reference sequence). CDR3 bases: TGTGCCAGCAGCGGAGGGGTTGATGGCTACACCTTC. Translation gives CASSGGVDGYTF.

V usage is TRBV7-6 and J usage is TRBJ1-1; D is possibly TRBD1 (5 bases). The CDR3 extends over 13 amino acids. Between the trimmed V and J ends, which lost 4 bases and 1 base, there was a span of 7 bases. Germline V gene lookup returns CDR1 SGHVS and CDR2 FNYEAQ. DNA for the CDR3: TGTGCCAGCAGCTCGACAGAGAACACTGAAGCTTTCTTT. Translation: CASSSTENTEAFF.

The rearrangement uses TRBV5-1 and TRBJ2-5; D is perhaps TRBD1 (6 bases). The CDR3 loop spans 16 amino acids. Germline V gene lookup returns CDR1 SGHRS and CDR2 YFSETQ. Trimming pared 4 bases from V and 2 bases from J, leaving 18 bases between. The CDR3 region is CASSPYRQVGQETQYF. For the CDR3, the DNA is TGCGCCAGCAGCCCTTACCGACAGGTCGGACAAGAGACCCAGTACTTC.

The V call is TRBV5-1, the J call TRBJ2-5; tentative D call: TRBD1 (5 bases). Germline values: CDR1 SGHRS, CDR2 YFSETQ. The CDR3 covers 15 residues. V was shortened by 0 bases and J by 0 bases, with 9 bases between the two germline ends. In DNA form, the CDR3 reads TGCGCCAGCAGCTTGGCAGGGTCGTACCAAGAGACCCAGTACTTC. Amino acids: CASSLAGSYQETQYF.